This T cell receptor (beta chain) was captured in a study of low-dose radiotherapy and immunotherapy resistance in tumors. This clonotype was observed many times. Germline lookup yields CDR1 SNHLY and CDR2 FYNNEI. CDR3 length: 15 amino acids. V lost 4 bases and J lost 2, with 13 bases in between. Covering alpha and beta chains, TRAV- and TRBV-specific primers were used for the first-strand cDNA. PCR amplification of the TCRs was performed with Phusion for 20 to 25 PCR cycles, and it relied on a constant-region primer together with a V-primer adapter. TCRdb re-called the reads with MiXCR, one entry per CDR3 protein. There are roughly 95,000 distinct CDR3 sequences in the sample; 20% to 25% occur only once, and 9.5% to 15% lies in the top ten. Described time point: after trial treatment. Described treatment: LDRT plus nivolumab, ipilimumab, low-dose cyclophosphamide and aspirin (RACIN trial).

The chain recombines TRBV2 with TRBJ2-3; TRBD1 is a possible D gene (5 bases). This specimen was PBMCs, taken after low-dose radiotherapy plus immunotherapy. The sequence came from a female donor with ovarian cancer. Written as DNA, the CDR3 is TGTGCCAGCAGTGGTCTTGGGGCCAACACAGATACGCAGTATTTT. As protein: CASSGLGANTDTQYF. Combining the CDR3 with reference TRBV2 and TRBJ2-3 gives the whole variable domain EPEVTQTPSHQVTQMGQEVILRCVPISNHLYFYWYRQILGQKVEFLVSFYNNEISEKSEIFDDQFSVERPDGSNFTLKIRSTKLEDSAMYFCASSGLGANTDTQYFGPGTRLTVL.